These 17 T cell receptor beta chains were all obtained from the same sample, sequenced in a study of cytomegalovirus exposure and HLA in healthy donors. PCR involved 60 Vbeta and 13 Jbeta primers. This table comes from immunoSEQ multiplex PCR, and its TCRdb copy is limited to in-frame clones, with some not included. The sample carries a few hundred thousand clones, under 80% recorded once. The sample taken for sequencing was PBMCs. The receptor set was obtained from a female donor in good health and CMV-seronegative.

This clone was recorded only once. In DNA, the CDR3 is TGTGCCAGCAGCGTAGAAGCGGCCACCGACGCGTTCTTC. Encoded protein: CASSVEAATDAFF. This rearrangement joins TRBV9 to TRBJ2-1, with D possibly TRBD2 on 5 matching bases. CDR1 and CDR2 (germline): SGDLS, YYNGEE. V lost 0 bases to trimming and J lost 15 bases, with 16 bases between them. The CDR3 has 13 residues.

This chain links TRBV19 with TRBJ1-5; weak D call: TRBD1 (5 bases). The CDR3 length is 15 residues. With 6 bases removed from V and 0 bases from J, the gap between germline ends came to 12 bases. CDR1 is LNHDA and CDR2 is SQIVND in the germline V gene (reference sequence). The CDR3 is CASRAPGNSNQPQHF. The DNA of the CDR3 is TGTGCCAGTAGAGCCCCAGGGAATAGCAATCAGCCCCAGCATTTT.

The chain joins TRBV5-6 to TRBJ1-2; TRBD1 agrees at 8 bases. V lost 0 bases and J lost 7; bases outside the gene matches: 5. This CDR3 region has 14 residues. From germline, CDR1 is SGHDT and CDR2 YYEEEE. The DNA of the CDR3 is TGTGCCAGCAGCTTGGGACAGGGGAAGGGTGGCTACACCTTC. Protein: CASSLGQGKGGYTF. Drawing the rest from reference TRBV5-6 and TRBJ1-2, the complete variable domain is DAGVTQSPTHLIKTRGQQVTLRCSPKSGHDTVSWYQQALGQGPQFIFQYYEEEERQRGNFPDRFSGHQFPNYSSELNVNALLLGDSALYLCASSLGQGKGGYTFGSGTRLTVV.

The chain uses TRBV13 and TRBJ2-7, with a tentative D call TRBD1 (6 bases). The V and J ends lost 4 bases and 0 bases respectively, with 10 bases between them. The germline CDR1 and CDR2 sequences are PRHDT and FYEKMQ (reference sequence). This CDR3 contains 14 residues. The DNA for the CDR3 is TGTGCCAGCAGCTCACAGGGTAGCTCCTACGAGCAGTACTTC. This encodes CASSSQGSSYEQYF.

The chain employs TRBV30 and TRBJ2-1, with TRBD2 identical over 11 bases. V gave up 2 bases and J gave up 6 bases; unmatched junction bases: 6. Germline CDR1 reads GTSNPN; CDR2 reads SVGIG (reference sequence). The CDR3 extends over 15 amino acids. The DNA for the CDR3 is TGTGCCTGGAGTCCGGGACTAGCGGCCCTCAATGAGCAGTTCTTC. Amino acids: CAWSPGLAALNEQFF.

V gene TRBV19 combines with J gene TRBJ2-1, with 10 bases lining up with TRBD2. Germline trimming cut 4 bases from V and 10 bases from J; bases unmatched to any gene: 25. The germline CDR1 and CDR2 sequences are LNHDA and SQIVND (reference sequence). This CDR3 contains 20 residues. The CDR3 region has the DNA TGTGCCAGTAGTACCCGGCTAGCGGGAGAGTACTATTATCGCAAAGGGGAGCAGTTCTTC. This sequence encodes CASSTRLAGEYYYRKGEQFF.

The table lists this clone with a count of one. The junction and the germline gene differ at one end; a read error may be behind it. CDR3 residues: CAGSSGVNTGELFF. The CDR3 DNA is TGTGCCGGCAGCTCCGGTGTCAACACCGGGGAGCTGTTTTTT. V usage is TRBV5-4 and J usage is TRBJ2-2; D is undetermined. CDR1 and CDR2 from the germline V gene are SGHNT and YYREEE (reference sequence). The CDR3 is made up of 14 amino acids.

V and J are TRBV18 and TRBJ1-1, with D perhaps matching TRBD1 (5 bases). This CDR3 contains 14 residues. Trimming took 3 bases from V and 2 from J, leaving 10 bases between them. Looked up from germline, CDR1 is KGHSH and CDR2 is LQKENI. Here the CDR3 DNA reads TGTGCCAGCTCACCTGTCAGGGAAAACACTGAAGCTTTCTTT. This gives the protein CASSPVRENTEAFF.

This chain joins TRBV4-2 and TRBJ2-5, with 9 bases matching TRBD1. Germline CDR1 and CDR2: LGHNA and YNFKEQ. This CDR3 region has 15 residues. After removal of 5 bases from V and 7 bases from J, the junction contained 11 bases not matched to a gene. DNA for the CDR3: TGTGCCAGCAGCGCCCGAGGACAGGGACAGGGGACCCAGTACTTC. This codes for CASSARGQGQGTQYF.

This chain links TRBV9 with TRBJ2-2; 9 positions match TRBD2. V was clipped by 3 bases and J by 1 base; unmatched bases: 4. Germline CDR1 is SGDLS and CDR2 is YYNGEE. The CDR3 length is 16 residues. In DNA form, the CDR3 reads TGTGCCAGCAGCGCCCGTAGCGGGGGGAACACCGGGGAGCTGTTTTTT. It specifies CASSARSGGNTGELFF.

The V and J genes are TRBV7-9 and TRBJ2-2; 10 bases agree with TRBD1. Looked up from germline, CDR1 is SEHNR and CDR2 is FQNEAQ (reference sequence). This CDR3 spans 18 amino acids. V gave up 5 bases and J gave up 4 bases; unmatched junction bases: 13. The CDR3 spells CASSGPGTGALGTGELFF. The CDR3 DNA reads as TGTGCCAGCAGCGGACCCGGGACAGGGGCCCTGGGCACCGGGGAGCTGTTTTTT.

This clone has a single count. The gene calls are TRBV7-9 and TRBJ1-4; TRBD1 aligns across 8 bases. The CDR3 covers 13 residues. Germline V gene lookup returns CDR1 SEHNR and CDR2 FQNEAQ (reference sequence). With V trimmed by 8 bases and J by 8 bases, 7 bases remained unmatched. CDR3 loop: CASALGQGEKLFF. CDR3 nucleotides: TGTGCCAGCGCCCTAGGACAGGGAGAAAAACTGTTTTTT.

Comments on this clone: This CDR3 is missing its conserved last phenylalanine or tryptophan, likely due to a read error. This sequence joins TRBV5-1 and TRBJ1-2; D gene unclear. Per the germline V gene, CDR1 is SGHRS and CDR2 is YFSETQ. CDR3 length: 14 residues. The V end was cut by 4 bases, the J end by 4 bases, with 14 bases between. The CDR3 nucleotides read TGCGCCAGCAGCGTGGATTGGGGAGGCTATGGCTACACCCTC. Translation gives CASSVDWGGYGYTL.

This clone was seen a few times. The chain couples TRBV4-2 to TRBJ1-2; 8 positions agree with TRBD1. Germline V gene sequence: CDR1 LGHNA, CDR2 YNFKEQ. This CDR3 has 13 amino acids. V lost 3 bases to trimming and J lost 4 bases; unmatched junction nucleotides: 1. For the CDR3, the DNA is TGTGCCAGCAGCCAGGGACAGGTCTATGGCTACACCTTC. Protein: CASSQGQVYGYTF.

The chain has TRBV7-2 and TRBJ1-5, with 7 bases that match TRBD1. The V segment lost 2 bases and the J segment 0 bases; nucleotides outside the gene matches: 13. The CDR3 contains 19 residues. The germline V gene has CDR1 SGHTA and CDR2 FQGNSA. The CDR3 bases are TGTGCCAGCAGCTTAATTCTTAGGGGGACAGCAGATAGCAATCAGCCCCAGCATTTT. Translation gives CASSLILRGTADSNQPQHF.

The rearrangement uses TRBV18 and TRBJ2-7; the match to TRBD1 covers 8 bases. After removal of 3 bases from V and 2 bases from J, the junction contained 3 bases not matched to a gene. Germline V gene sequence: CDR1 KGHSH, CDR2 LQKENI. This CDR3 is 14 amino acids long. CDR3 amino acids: CASSPSRGPYEQYF. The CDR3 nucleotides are TGTGCCAGCTCACCCTCCAGGGGGCCCTACGAGCAGTACTTC. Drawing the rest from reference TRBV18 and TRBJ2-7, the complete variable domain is NAGVMQNPRHLVRRRGQEARLRCSPMKGHSHVYWYRQLPEEGLKFMVYLQKENIIDESGMPKERFSAEFPKEGPSILRIQQVVRGDSAAYFCASSPSRGPYEQYFGPGTRLTVT.

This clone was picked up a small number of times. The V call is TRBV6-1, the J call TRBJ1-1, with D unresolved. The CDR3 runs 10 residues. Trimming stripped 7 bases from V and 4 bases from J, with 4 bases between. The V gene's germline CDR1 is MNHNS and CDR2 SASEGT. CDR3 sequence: CASISTEAFF. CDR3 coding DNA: TGTGCCAGCATATCCACTGAAGCTTTCTTT.